The 15 T cell receptor beta chains below all came from one sample that was sequenced in a study of CXCR3-negative and CXCR3-positive naive CD8 T cells. UMI-labeled TRB cDNA libraries were prepared by 5' RACE. TCRdb reprocessed the 5' RACE reads, with one entry per CDR3 protein and no DNA. The sample table sets out 45,000 to 55,000 distinct CDR3 sequences. The sequencing input was memory CD8+ T cells from blood. Source of these receptors: a human donor in good health. Some clones in this sample may be carry-over from other donors' samples.

The chain joins TRBV15 to TRBJ1-1. Germline loops: CDR1 LNHNV, CDR2 YYDKDF (reference sequence). This CDR3 comprises 13 residues. The CDR3 region is CATSPGGDFEAFF.

This sequence joins TRBV29-1 and TRBJ2-7; the TCRdb D gene call, TRBD1, has no DNA to confirm it. The CDR3 runs to 13 residues. The germline CDR1 and CDR2 sequences are SQVTM and ANQGSEA. This CDR3 is CSVGAVSSYEQYF.

The chain uses TRBV24-1 and TRBJ2-1; TCRdb proposes TRBD1, but this gene call is untestable without DNA. This CDR3 is built from 14 residues. Germline V lookup: CDR1 KGHDR, CDR2 SFDVKD. The CDR3 protein is CATSDFTGGNEQFF.

J is TRBJ1-4 and V is TRBV7-6. This CDR3 region has 14 residues. Germline CDR1 and CDR2: SGHVS and FNYEAQ. The CDR3 loop reads CASSLGRLNEKLFF.

This chain uses TRBV21-1 with TRBJ2-4; TCRdb lists TRBD1, though no DNA is available to test this call. TRBV21-1 is termed a pseudogene. This CDR3 is 16 amino acids long. The CDR3 loop is CASSKPKTEGKNIQYF.

The chain links TRBV6-2 or TRBV6-3 to TRBJ2-7. The CDR3 is 13 residues long. Germline CDR1 reads MNHEY; CDR2 reads SVGEGT. This CDR3 reads CASSSRPSYEQYF.

The rearrangement joins TRBV28 to TRBJ2-1; TCRdb selects TRBD1, and the lack of DNA leaves this call unchecked. The CDR3 covers 15 residues. Germline V gives CDR1 MDHEN, CDR2 SYDVKM. CDR3: CASSTRTVGTNEQFF.

This clonotype counts as medium-sized by frequency. This chain connects TRBV6-2 or TRBV6-3 to TRBJ2-3. The CDR3 extends over 15 amino acids. CDR1 and CDR2 from the germline V gene are MNHEY and SVGEGT. CDR3 in amino acids: CASSLSVAATDTQYF.

CDR3 region: CASSRGTGGANVLTF. The rearrangement uses TRBV6-2 or TRBV6-3 and TRBJ2-6; TCRdb reports TRBD1, a call that lacks DNA to check it against. CDR3 length equals 15 residues. Germline lookup yields CDR1 MNHEY and CDR2 SVGEGT.

The chain recombines TRBV11-2 with TRBJ2-1; the D call from TCRdb, TRBD2, cannot be confirmed without DNA. This CDR3 is built from 15 residues. Germline V gene sequence: CDR1 SGHAT, CDR2 FQNNGV. CDR3 sequence reads: CASSRRLAGVPEQFF. The entire variable domain, with the rest obtained from reference TRBV11-2 and TRBJ2-1, is as follows: EAGVAQSPRYKIIEKRQSVAFWCNPISGHATLYWYQQILGQGPKLLIQFQNNGVVDDSQLPKDRFSAERLKGVDSTLKIQPAKLEDSAVYLCASSRRLAGVPEQFFGPGTRLTVL.

The V gene is TRBV5-6, the J gene TRBJ2-1; the D gene TCRdb calls, TRBD1, cannot be checked with no DNA. Germline V gene lookup returns CDR1 SGHDT and CDR2 YYEEEE. The CDR3 has 15 amino acids. CDR3 loop: CASRDTGTAYNEQFF.

This rearrangement joins TRBV29-1 to TRBJ1-1. The CDR3 extends over 11 amino acids. From germline, CDR1 is SQVTM and CDR2 ANQGSEA. CDR3 in amino acids: CSLTLGTEAFF. The whole variable domain, remainder taken from reference TRBV29-1 and TRBJ1-1, is SAVISQKPSRDICQRGTSLTIQCQVDSQVTMMFWYRQQPGQSLTLIATANQGSEATYESGFVIDKFPISRPNLTFSTLTVSNMSPEDSSIYLCSLTLGTEAFFGQGTRLTVV.

Here the CDR3 reads CASSPYDKQETQYF. The chain carries TRBV3-1 and TRBJ2-5. This CDR3 has 14 residues. CDR1 and CDR2 (germline): LGHDT, YNNKEL (reference sequence).

The chain's CDR3 is CASSLAVSSYEQYF. This chain connects TRBV5-1 to TRBJ2-7. CDR3 length: 14 amino acids. From germline, CDR1 is SGHRS and CDR2 YFSETQ.

The V call is TRBV7-3, the J call TRBJ1-1. Germline V gene data show CDR1 as SGHTA and CDR2 as FQGTGA. The CDR3 has 15 amino acids. The CDR3 region is CASSPSVGPSTEAFF.